The 10 T cell receptor beta chains below were found in one sample sequenced in a study of CD8+ T cells in alopecia areata. Reverse transcription of extracted RNA yielded cDNA, which provided the sequencing template. The protocol was immunoSEQ multiplex PCR, while the TCRdb copy is restricted to in-frame clones and leaves out a portion. Counted here are more than 90,000 clones, 55% to 65% occurring once; the ten biggest clones make up approximately 2.8%. Input material: CD4+ T cells sorted from blood. Receptors originate from a human donor in good health.

The rearrangement links TRBV7-9 to TRBJ1-6; D may be TRBD1 (5 bases). Germline loops: CDR1 SEHNR, CDR2 FQNEAQ (reference sequence). Trimming cost V 3 bases and J 8 bases, with 11 bases left between them. The CDR3 runs 14 residues. DNA for the CDR3: TGTGCCAGCAGCTTGCAGGGTTTCGATTCACCCCTCCACTTT. Protein product: CASSLQGFDSPLHF.

The V call is TRBV7-2, the J call TRBJ2-3; perhaps TRBD2 as D (5 bases). V lost 5 bases and J 5 bases, leaving 17 bases between the germline ends. CDR3 length: 15 amino acids. Germline V lookup: CDR1 SGHTA, CDR2 FQGNSA. Written as DNA, the CDR3 is TGTGCCAGCAGCGGGGAAGCGGCGGCGGGAGATACGCAGTATTTT. The encoded protein is CASSGEAAAGDTQYF.

The gene calls are TRBV30 and TRBJ1-5; D ambiguous. Looked up from germline, CDR1 is GTSNPN and CDR2 is SVGIG (reference sequence). Trimming cost V 2 bases and J 1 base, with 9 bases left between them. CDR3 length equals 14 residues. CDR3 nucleotides: TGTGCCTGGAGTTCCGGGAACAGCAATCAGCCCCAGCATTTT. It specifies CAWSSGNSNQPQHF.

This chain uses TRBV4-1 with TRBJ1-2; D unclear. CDR1 is MGHRA, CDR2 YSYEKL, per germline. CDR3 length: 13 residues. Trimming stripped 0 bases from V and 7 bases from J, with 9 bases between. The CDR3 nucleotides read TGCGCCAGCAGCCAAGATCGAGATTTTGGCTACACCTTC. Amino acid sequence: CASSQDRDFGYTF.

The rearrangement links TRBV5-6 to TRBJ2-1; the D gene is possibly TRBD2 (5 bases). This CDR3 region has 14 residues. V dropped 1 base and J dropped 6 bases, with 11 bases sitting between them. Germline assignment: CDR1 SGHDT and CDR2 YYEEEE. The CDR3 here is CASSLFTGSNEQFF. The CDR3 DNA is TGTGCCAGCAGCTTGTTCACGGGGAGCAATGAGCAGTTCTTC.

The chain joins TRBV29-1 to TRBJ2-5, with 12 bases aligning to TRBD1. The CDR3 contains 14 residues. Germline V CDR1 and CDR2: SQVTM, ANQGSEA. V lost 6 bases to trimming and J lost 5 bases; unmatched junction nucleotides: 7. This CDR3 is CSVGTGGRSETQYF. The CDR3 DNA reads TGCAGCGTCGGGACAGGGGGCCGGAGTGAGACCCAGTACTTC.

J is TRBJ2-2 and V is TRBV9; no firm D call. The CDR3 length is 12 residues. The V and J ends lost 4 bases and 9 bases respectively, with 10 bases between them. CDR1 and CDR2 from the germline V gene are SGDLS and YYNGEE. This chain's CDR3 is CASSPADRELFF. DNA of the CDR3: TGTGCCAGCAGCCCGGCCGACCGGGAGCTGTTTTTT.

This clone has a handful of counts. The chain couples TRBV23-1 to TRBJ1-5; 7 bases fit TRBD1. TRBV23-1 falls under the ORF class, with uncertain function. V gave up 5 bases and J gave up 2 bases; unmatched junction bases: 9. The CDR3 consists of 16 residues. The CDR3: CASSCRGKLGNQPQHF. CDR3 bases: TGCGCCAGCAGTTGCAGGGGGAAGCTGGGCAATCAGCCCCAGCATTTT.

The V and J genes are TRBV6-1 and TRBJ2-4, with 13 nucleotides matching TRBD2. Trimming removed 4 bases from V and 0 bases from J; junction bases left unmatched: 9. The CDR3 is made up of 19 amino acids. In germline, CDR1 is MNHNS, CDR2 SASEGT. This CDR3 reads CASSGGLAGADLAKNIQYF. DNA of the CDR3: TGTGCCAGCAGTGGTGGACTAGCGGGGGCTGACCTAGCCAAAAACATTCAGTACTTC.

The rearrangement links TRBV7-2 to TRBJ1-6; 7 bases match TRBD1. CDR3 length equals 14 residues. With V trimmed by 1 base and J by 7 bases, 1 base remained unmatched. In germline, CDR1 is SGHTA, CDR2 FQGNSA. CDR3 protein: CASSLVQGNSPLHF. The DNA of the CDR3 is TGTGCCAGCAGCTTAGTACAGGGGAATTCACCCCTCCACTTT.